One and the same sample provided the 19 T cell receptor beta chains below, sequenced in a study of CD4 T cells in relation to SARS-CoV-2 and coronaviruses. Before the COVID-19 pandemic, during about 2010-2018, CD4+ T cells were taken from unexposed donors. CD4+ T cells were isolated from the cells after 10 days of culture. Measured with immunoSEQ multiplex PCR; TCRdb has only the in-frame clones, and not every one. The sample has 24,000 or so clones, approximately 72% seen once; the top ten hold 10% to 15%. These receptors' targets are unknown. Sequenced input: CD4+ T cells from PBMCs, cultured in vitro. The receptors were sampled from a human donor in good health.

The rearrangement joins TRBV7-3 to TRBJ1-1; D unresolved. CDR3 length: 14 amino acids. Deletions cut 1 base from V and 6 bases from J, with 12 bases between. CDR1 and CDR2 from the germline V gene are SGHTA and FQGTGA. CDR3 amino acids: CASSLSHKSAEAFF. The CDR3 nucleotides are TGTGCCAGCAGCTTAAGTCACAAAAGCGCTGAAGCTTTCTTT.

The chain uses TRBV10-2 and TRBJ2-3, with a tentative D call TRBD2 (5 bases). This CDR3 contains 15 residues. V was shortened by 3 bases and J by 1 base, with 11 bases between the two germline ends. Per the germline V gene, CDR1 is WSHSY and CDR2 is SAAADI. The CDR3 region is CASSDPGWGTDTQYF. CDR3 nucleotides: TGCGCCAGCAGTGATCCGGGATGGGGCACAGATACGCAGTATTTT.

The chain combines TRBV7-2 with TRBJ2-1, with a tentative D call TRBD2 (6 bases). Germline lookup yields CDR1 SGHTA and CDR2 FQGNSA. CDR3 size: 14 residues. Trimming left V 5 bases short and J 7 bases short, with 15 bases between. CDR3 residues: CASSPEWGGNEQFF. DNA for the CDR3: TGTGCCAGCAGCCCCGAGTGGGGAGGAAATGAGCAGTTCTTC.

In this sample, this clone turned up a few times. V and J are TRBV11-2 and TRBJ1-6; D is ambiguous. The CDR3 is 12 residues long. V was cut by 5 bases and J by 7 bases, with 6 bases left in between. Germline V gene data show CDR1 as SGHAT and CDR2 as FQNNGV. CDR3 loop: CASSQENSPLHF. In nucleotides, the CDR3 is TGTGCCAGCAGCCAGGAGAATTCACCCCTCCACTTT. Together with reference TRBV11-2 and TRBJ1-6, the CDR3 gives the full variable domain: EAGVAQSPRYKIIEKRQSVAFWCNPISGHATLYWYQQILGQGPKLLIQFQNNGVVDDSQLPKDRFSAERLKGVDSTLKIQPAKLEDSAVYLCASSQENSPLHFGNGTRLTVT.

The genes are TRBV4-1 and TRBJ2-6, with unresolved D. The CDR3 is made up of 16 amino acids. The V end lost 3 bases, the J end lost 0 bases, and 9 bases lay between the germline ends. Germline V gene data show CDR1 as MGHRA and CDR2 as YSYEKL. This CDR3 is CASSQGRYSGANVLTF. The CDR3 nucleotides are TGCGCCAGCAGCCAGGGTCGGTACTCTGGGGCCAACGTCCTGACTTTC.

The chain combines TRBV5-1 with TRBJ2-6, with D unclear. Germline CDR1 reads SGHRS; CDR2 reads YFSETQ. Deletions cut 7 bases from V and 0 bases from J, with 8 bases between. The CDR3 contains 14 residues. CDR3 sequence reads: CASAQNSGANVLTF. CDR3 bases: TGCGCCAGCGCTCAGAACTCTGGGGCCAACGTCCTGACTTTC.

This clone showed up just once. The chain carries TRBV5-4 and TRBJ2-1, with 9 bases identical to TRBD2. V gave up 4 bases and J gave up 8 bases; unmatched junction bases: 13. The CDR3 length is 16 residues. The germline CDR1 and CDR2 sequences are SGHNT and YYREEE (reference sequence). The CDR3 DNA follows: TGTGCCAGCAGCGGGTCTCTAGCGGGGCCTAACGATGAGCAGTTCTTC. Its translation: CASSGSLAGPNDEQFF.

The CDR3 spells CASSAGRNQPQHF. The DNA of the CDR3 is TGTGCCAGCTCGGCAGGGCGCAATCAGCCCCAGCATTTT. The V call is TRBV6-5, the J call TRBJ1-5; maybe TRBD1 (5 bases). Trimming removed 8 bases at V and 2 bases at J, with 10 bases between. Germline CDR1 MNHEY, CDR2 SVGAGI. This CDR3 contains 13 residues.

This chain links TRBV5-1 with TRBJ2-7, with TRBD2 matching over 12 bases. The J segment lost 5 bases and the V segment lost 1 base, leaving 4 bases of the junction unmatched. Germline V lookup: CDR1 SGHRS, CDR2 YFSETQ. CDR3 length: 15 residues. The CDR3, as DNA: TGCGCCAGCAGCTTGAGGACTAGCGGGAACGACGAGCAGTACTTC. This gives the protein CASSLRTSGNDEQYF.

V and J are TRBV18 and TRBJ2-5; D unresolved. V was pared by 0 bases and J by 1 base, with 3 bases between. The CDR3 is 13 residues long. Germline V gene lookup returns CDR1 KGHSH and CDR2 LQKENI. The CDR3 DNA is TGTGCCAGCTCACCACCCGGCCAAGAGACCCAGTACTTC. Translation: CASSPPGQETQYF.

V and J are TRBV7-8 and TRBJ1-3; perhaps TRBD1 as D (6 bases). Germline CDR1 and CDR2: SGHVS and FQNEAQ. The CDR3 sequence is 18 residues long. V shed 3 bases and J shed 0 bases, with 18 bases lying between them. CDR3 nucleotides: TGTGCCAGCAGCTTTTCGACAGGCCGACTCCTCTCTGGAAACACCATATATTTT. Residues: CASSFSTGRLLSGNTIYF.

This chain's CDR3 is CASSLNGGGRELFF. The CDR3 DNA reads as TGTGCCAGCAGTTTAAATGGAGGGGGTCGGGAGCTGTTTTTT. The chain carries TRBV27 and TRBJ2-2; possibly TRBD1 or TRBD2 for D (6 bases each). V lost 2 bases, J lost 9 bases, and 13 bases lay in between. The CDR3 spans 14 residues. Germline assignment: CDR1 MNHEY and CDR2 SMNVEV (reference sequence).

Only a few counts were recorded for this clone. The identical CDR3 is also encoded by other nucleotide sequences in the sample. The chain couples TRBV4-2 to TRBJ1-1; unclear D gene. This CDR3 contains 12 residues. Germline-derived CDR1 and CDR2 are LGHNA and YNFKEQ. Between the trimmed V and J ends, which lost 1 base and 5 bases, there was a span of 5 bases. The CDR3 DNA reads as TGTGCCAGCAGCCAAGGGAGGACTGAAGCTTTCTTT. Amino acids: CASSQGRTEAFF.

The chain employs TRBV3-1 (or the pseudogene TRBV3-2) and TRBJ1-5; D gene uncertain. V lost 2 bases and J lost 3, with 17 bases in between. Germline V gene sequence: CDR1 LGHDT, CDR2 YNNKEL (reference sequence). The CDR3 totals 17 residues. CDR3 DNA sequence: TGTGCCAGCAGCCAATGGGGTCAAGGGCCCCCCAATCAGCCCCAGCATTTT. It codes for CASSQWGQGPPNQPQHF.

This chain joins TRBV9 and TRBJ2-1; no reliable D call. This CDR3 contains 15 residues. Per germline, CDR1 SGDLS and CDR2 YYNGEE. V was clipped by 2 bases and J by 3 bases, with 12 bases between them. The CDR3: CASSVSLRDYNEQFF. CDR3 coding DNA: TGTGCCAGCAGCGTTTCCCTGCGAGACTACAATGAGCAGTTCTTC.

The V gene is TRBV6-5, the J gene TRBJ2-1; D may be TRBD2 (6 bases). The CDR3 loop spans 13 amino acids. CDR1 and CDR2 (germline): MNHEY, SVGAGI. CDR3 protein: CAAGSSSYNEQFF. The CDR3 nucleotides read TGTGCGGCGGGGTCGAGCTCCTACAATGAGCAGTTCTTC.

V is TRBV23-1 and J is TRBJ2-4; TRBD2 agrees at 7 bases. TRBV23-1 is marked as an open reading frame, function uncertain. This CDR3 is built from 15 residues. Trimming removed 10 bases from V and 1 base from J; junction bases left unmatched: 10. The CDR3 DNA follows: TGCGCCAACTGGGGGGAGGGTGAGGCCAAAAACATTCAGTACTTC. Its translation: CANWGEGEAKNIQYF.

The chain combines TRBV5-1 with TRBJ2-2; possible D gene TRBD2, 6 bases. Trimming removed 7 bases at V and 3 bases at J, with 16 bases between. The CDR3 totals 15 residues. The germline gives CDR1 SGHRS, CDR2 YFSETQ. The CDR3 sequence: CASGTGGMDTGELFF. CDR3 in DNA: TGCGCCAGCGGCACCGGGGGAATGGACACCGGGGAGCTGTTTTTT.

There are a few counts of this clone. The chain links TRBV4-1 to TRBJ2-1, with D possibly matching TRBD2 (5 bases). V was trimmed by 3 bases and J by 2 bases, leaving 11 bases between them. In germline, CDR1 is MGHRA, CDR2 YSYEKL. The CDR3 extends over 15 amino acids. CDR3 protein: CASSHGRRTYNEQFF. The DNA for the CDR3 is TGCGCCAGCAGCCATGGGAGAAGGACCTACAATGAGCAGTTCTTC.